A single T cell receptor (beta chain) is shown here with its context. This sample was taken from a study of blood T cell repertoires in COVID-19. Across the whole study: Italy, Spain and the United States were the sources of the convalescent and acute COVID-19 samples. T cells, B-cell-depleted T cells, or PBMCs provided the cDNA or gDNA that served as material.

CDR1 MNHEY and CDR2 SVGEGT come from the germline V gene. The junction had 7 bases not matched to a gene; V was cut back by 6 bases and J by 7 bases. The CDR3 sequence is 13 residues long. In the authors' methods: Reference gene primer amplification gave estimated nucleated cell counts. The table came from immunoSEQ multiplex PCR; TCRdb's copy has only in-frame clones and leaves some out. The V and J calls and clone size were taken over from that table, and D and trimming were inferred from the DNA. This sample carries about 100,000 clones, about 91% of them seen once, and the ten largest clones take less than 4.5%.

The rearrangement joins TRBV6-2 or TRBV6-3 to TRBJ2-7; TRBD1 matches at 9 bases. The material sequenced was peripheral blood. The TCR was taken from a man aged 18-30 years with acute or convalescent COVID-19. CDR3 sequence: CASSSGQGREQYF. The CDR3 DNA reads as TGTGCCAGCAGCTCCGGACAGGGGCGGGAGCAGTACTTC.